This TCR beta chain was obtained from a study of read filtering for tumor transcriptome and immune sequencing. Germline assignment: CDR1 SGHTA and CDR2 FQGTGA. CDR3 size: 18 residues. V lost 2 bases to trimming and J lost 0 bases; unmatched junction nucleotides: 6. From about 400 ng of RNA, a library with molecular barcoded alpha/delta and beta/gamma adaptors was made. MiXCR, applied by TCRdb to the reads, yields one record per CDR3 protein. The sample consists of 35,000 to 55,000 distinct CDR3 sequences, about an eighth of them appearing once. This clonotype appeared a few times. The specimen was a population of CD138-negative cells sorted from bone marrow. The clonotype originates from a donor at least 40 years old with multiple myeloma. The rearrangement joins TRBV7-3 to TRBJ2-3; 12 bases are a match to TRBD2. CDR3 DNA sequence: TGTGCCAGCAGCTTAGGACTAGCGGGACTCCCTAGCACAGATACGCAGTATTTT. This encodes CASSLGLAGLPSTDTQYF.